This T cell receptor beta chain was captured by sequencing in a study of T cells in Graves' hyperthyroidism and ophthalmopathy. Overall study results and limits: A model of 13 V-J pairs discriminated ophthalmopathy from stable hyperthyroidism.

Researchers amplified the TCR beta CDR3 regions from RNA transcripts. HTBI primers were used for first-round RT-PCR of the TCR CDR3. TCRdb recomputed calls from the multiplex PCR reads with MiXCR, one row per CDR3 protein. This table has 270,000 or so distinct CDR3 sequences, under 30% appearing once. This clonotype was recorded many times. Antigen unknown. This receptor was taken from a man aged 40-49 years with Graves' hyperthyroidism that later progressed to Graves' ophthalmopathy. Sequenced material: blood.

The CDR3 spells CASSQGPAYNEQFF. The CDR3 DNA is TGTGCCAGCAGCCAAGGTCCAGCCTACAATGAGCAGTTCTTC. V is TRBV4-2 and J is TRBJ2-1; D not resolved. Germline V gene data show CDR1 as LGHNA and CDR2 as YNFKEQ. This CDR3 comprises 14 residues. Between the trimmed V and J ends, which lost 1 base and 2 bases, there was a span of 6 bases.